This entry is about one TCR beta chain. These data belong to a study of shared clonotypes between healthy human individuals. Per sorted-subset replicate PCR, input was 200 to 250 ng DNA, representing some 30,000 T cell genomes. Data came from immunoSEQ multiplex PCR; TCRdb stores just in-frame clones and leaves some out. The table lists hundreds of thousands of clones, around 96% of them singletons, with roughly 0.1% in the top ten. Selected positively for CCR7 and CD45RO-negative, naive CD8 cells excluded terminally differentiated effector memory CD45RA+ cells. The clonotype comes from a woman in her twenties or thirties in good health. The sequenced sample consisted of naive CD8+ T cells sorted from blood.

The CDR3 region is CASSLTGSNQPQHF. CDR3 bases: TGTGCCAGCAGTCTCACAGGGAGCAATCAGCCCCAGCATTTT. The V gene is TRBV28, the J gene TRBJ1-5; TRBD1 is a possible D gene (6 bases). The germline gives CDR1 MDHEN, CDR2 SYDVKM. Trimming left V 5 bases short and J 1 base short, with 9 bases between. The CDR3 is made up of 14 amino acids.